Following are 13 T cell receptor beta chains from one sample sequenced in a study of OX40 agonist ivuxolimab in advanced cancers. Libraries were prepared by immunoSEQ multiplex PCR; TCRdb keeps only in-frame clonotypes and omits some of them. Of 70,000 to 95,000 clones listed, less than 90% are singletons. Material: CD4+ or CD8+ T cells sorted from blood, obtained in a trial of the OX40 agonist ivuxolimab. These receptors were taken from an adult with an advanced solid tumor such as melanoma, head and neck, liver or kidney cancer.

This chain links TRBV7-9 with TRBJ1-1; a weak D match, TRBD1 (6 bases). Trimming left V 5 bases short and J 3 bases short, with 13 bases between. Looked up from germline, CDR1 is SEHNR and CDR2 is FQNEAQ (reference sequence). The CDR3 extends over 14 amino acids. CDR3 coding DNA: TGTGCCAGCAGCCCGGGTGGGGGGCACACTGAAGCTTTCTTT. Protein product: CASSPGGGHTEAFF.

The chain has TRBV7-2 and TRBJ2-3; D call uncertain. This CDR3 has 17 amino acids. Looked up from germline, CDR1 is SGHTA and CDR2 is FQGNSA. The V end lost 5 bases, the J end lost 1 base, and 19 bases lay between the germline ends. As DNA, the CDR3 is TGTGCCAGCAGCAACAGAGGCTACACTCTTGGCACAGATACGCAGTATTTT. It codes for CASSNRGYTLGTDTQYF.

As regards this clone: Its ends do not fully match the called genes, so a read error is possible. The chain employs TRBV5-1 and TRBJ2-5; tentatively, D is TRBD1 (6 bases). The germline gives CDR1 SGHRS, CDR2 YFSETQ. CDR3 length: 16 residues. The CDR3 reads CASSLGGPTSQKTQYF. Here the CDR3 DNA reads TGCGCCAGCAGCTTGGGGGGGCCTACTTCCCAAAAGACCCAGTACTTC.

The chain couples TRBV6-5 to TRBJ2-2, with TRBD1 matching over 11 bases. Germline-derived CDR1 and CDR2 are MNHEY and SVGAGI. V was clipped by 5 bases and J by 4 bases; unmatched bases: 3. The length of the CDR3 is 15 residues. CDR3 in amino acids: CASSAGTGGTGELFF. The CDR3 nucleotides read TGTGCCAGCAGTGCCGGGACAGGGGGCACCGGGGAGCTGTTTTTT.

The chain joins TRBV19 to TRBJ1-4; D not certain. The V gene lost 7 bases and the J gene lost 0 bases, with 21 bases spanning the gap. CDR1 is LNHDA, CDR2 SQIVND, per germline (reference sequence). This CDR3 has 18 amino acids. DNA of the CDR3: TGTGCCAGTACCAATATCTACACGGCGCCTGCAACTAATGAAAAACTGTTTTTT. It yields the protein CASTNIYTAPATNEKLFF.

Regarding this clone: Other nucleotide sequences in the sample specify the same CDR3. V usage is TRBV18 and J usage is TRBJ2-5; no clear D. Trimming stripped 3 bases from V and 2 bases from J, with 4 bases between. This CDR3 contains 12 residues. Germline CDR1 is KGHSH and CDR2 is LQKENI. CDR3: CASSPSQETQYF. Here the CDR3 DNA reads TGTGCCAGCTCACCCTCACAAGAGACCCAGTACTTC. Together with reference TRBV18 and TRBJ2-5, the CDR3 gives the full variable domain: NAGVMQNPRHLVRRRGQEARLRCSPMKGHSHVYWYRQLPEEGLKFMVYLQKENIIDESGMPKERFSAEFPKEGPSILRIQQVVRGDSAAYFCASSPSQETQYFGPGTRLLVL.

The gene calls are TRBV6-1 and TRBJ2-1; 10 bases align to TRBD2. The CDR3 has 15 amino acids. V trimming: 4 bases; J trimming: 4 bases; junction bases outside the gene matches: 4. The V gene's germline CDR1 is MNHNS and CDR2 SASEGT. CDR3 nucleotide sequence: TGTGCCAGCAGTGCTCTAGCGGGGGCTTACAATGAGCAGTTCTTC. Translated: CASSALAGAYNEQFF.

The chain recombines TRBV7-2 with TRBJ2-5; 12 bases map to TRBD1. The J segment lost 5 bases and the V segment lost 2 bases, leaving 15 bases of the junction unmatched. The germline V gene has CDR1 SGHTA and CDR2 FQGNSA. The CDR3 extends over 19 amino acids. CDR3 region: CASSLRGTGGPRRIETQYF. CDR3 bases: TGTGCCAGCAGCTTAAGGGGGACAGGGGGCCCCCGGCGGATTGAGACCCAGTACTTC.

The sample holds a few counts of this clone. This chain links TRBV5-1 with TRBJ2-7, with TRBD1 matching over 7 bases. V dropped 3 bases and J dropped 0; count of bases not matched to a gene: 3. CDR1 SGHRS and CDR2 YFSETQ come from the germline V gene. The CDR3 has 14 amino acids. CDR3 sequence reads: CASSWDSSSYEQYF. DNA of the CDR3: TGCGCCAGCAGCTGGGACAGTAGCTCCTACGAGCAGTACTTC.

CDR3 residues: CASSRGQGVGREQYF. CDR3 bases: TGTGCCAGCTCACGGGGACAGGGAGTAGGGAGGGAGCAGTACTTC. This chain links TRBV18 with TRBJ2-7; 9 bases match TRBD1. With 4 bases clipped from V and 7 bases from J, the junction kept 11 bases outside the gene matches. The CDR3 is 15 residues long. Germline V CDR1 and CDR2: KGHSH, LQKENI.

The genes are TRBV29-1 and TRBJ1-1; a possible D gene is TRBD1 (6 bases). The germline gives CDR1 SQVTM, CDR2 ANQGSEA. Trimming cost V 7 bases and J 7 bases, with 13 bases left between them. There are 11 residues in the CDR3. CDR3 residues: CSASRGSEAFF. The CDR3 DNA reads TGCAGCGCTAGTAGGGGGAGTGAAGCTTTCTTT. Full variable domain (missing parts from reference TRBV29-1 and TRBJ1-1): SAVISQKPSRDICQRGTSLTIQCQVDSQVTMMFWYRQQPGQSLTLIATANQGSEATYESGFVIDKFPISRPNLTFSTLTVSNMSPEDSSIYLCSASRGSEAFFGQGTRLTVV.

The rearrangement joins TRBV7-6 to TRBJ1-4; tentatively, D is TRBD1 (6 bases). The V end was cut by 5 bases, the J end by 7 bases, with 8 bases between. Germline V gene lookup returns CDR1 SGHVS and CDR2 FNYEAQ. This CDR3 spans 12 amino acids. The CDR3 DNA reads as TGTGCCAGCAGCGCCAGGGGTGAAAAACTGTTTTTT. Residues: CASSARGEKLFF.

This sequence joins TRBV28 and TRBJ2-1, with D possibly called TRBD1 or TRBD2 (5 bases each). The V and J ends lost 4 bases and 12 bases respectively, with 13 bases between them. The CDR3 contains 12 residues. Germline assignment: CDR1 MDHEN and CDR2 SYDVKM. The CDR3 spells CASSSGPHGQFF. CDR3 in DNA: TGTGCCAGCAGTTCGGGACCCCACGGGCAGTTCTTC. The entire variable domain, with the rest obtained from reference TRBV28 and TRBJ2-1, is as follows: DVKVTQSSRYLVKRTGEKVFLECVQDMDHENMFWYRQDPGLGLRLIYFSYDVKMKEKGDIPEGYSVSREKKERFSLILESASTNQTSMYLCASSSGPHGQFFGPGTRLTVL.